These 27 T cell receptor beta chains share one sample of origin, sequenced in a study of post-analysis software for immune sequencing data. TCR beta cDNA libraries had unique molecular identifiers. MiXCR was run by TCRdb on the PCR reads, yielding one entry per CDR3 protein. This sample has approximately 770,000 distinct CDR3 sequences, with about 45% found just once. No cognate antigen is known for these TCRs. Study-level results: In patients, about 5 TRBV segments were more frequent than in controls, with TRBV5-6, TRBV5-1 and TRBV20-1 among them.

Sequencing used blood. These receptors originate from a girl aged 10-17 years with multiple sclerosis.

The rearrangement joins TRBV13 to TRBJ1-1; 9 bases align to TRBD1. The CDR3 is 14 amino acids. V trimming: 5 bases; J trimming: 1 base; junction bases outside the gene matches: 2. The V gene's germline CDR1 is PRHDT and CDR2 FYEKMQ (reference sequence). The CDR3 region is CASSMTGGNTEAFF. The DNA of the CDR3 is TGTGCCAGCAGCATGACAGGGGGGAACACTGAAGCTTTCTTT. Together with reference TRBV13 and TRBJ1-1, the CDR3 gives the full variable domain: AAGVIQSPRHLIKEKRETATLKCYPIPRHDTVYWYQQGPGQDPQFLISFYEKMQSDKGSIPDRFSAQQFSDYHSELNMSSLELGDSALYFCASSMTGGNTEAFFGQGTRLTVV.

V is TRBV6-1 and J is TRBJ2-7, with a tentative D call TRBD2 (6 bases). This CDR3 region has 13 residues. Trimming left V 2 bases short and J 2 bases short, with 7 bases between. CDR1 is MNHNS, CDR2 SASEGT, per germline. CDR3 region: CASSELATYEQYF. The CDR3 region has the DNA TGTGCCAGCAGTGAACTAGCGACCTACGAGCAGTACTTC.

This chain joins TRBV2 and TRBJ1-5; 8 bases match TRBD1. The length of the CDR3 is 18 residues. Germline lookup yields CDR1 SNHLY and CDR2 FYNNEI. After removal of 3 bases from V and 2 bases from J, the junction contained 12 bases not matched to a gene. The CDR3 DNA reads TGTGCCAGCAGTGACCCCCGGGACAGGACTCAGGGCAATCAGCCCCAGCATTTT. This encodes CASSDPRDRTQGNQPQHF.

This clonotype has more than one count but fewer than ten. The chain employs TRBV15 and TRBJ2-3, with unresolved D. With 1 base removed from V and 4 bases from J, the gap between germline ends came to 12 bases. The CDR3 is made up of 15 amino acids. Germline assignment: CDR1 LNHNV and CDR2 YYDKDF (reference sequence). CDR3 residues: CATSRVPVSPDTQYF. Here the CDR3 DNA reads TGTGCCACCAGCAGAGTTCCCGTCAGCCCAGATACGCAGTATTTT.

The chain couples TRBV11-2 to TRBJ1-1, with 9 nucleotides matching TRBD1. The germline gives CDR1 SGHAT, CDR2 FQNNGV. This CDR3 has 17 residues. V lost 5 bases to trimming and J lost 1 base; unmatched junction nucleotides: 11. The DNA of the CDR3 is TGTGCCAGCAGCCCCCAGGACAGGGGAGTCCGGAACACTGAAGCTTTCTTT. Its protein is CASSPQDRGVRNTEAFF.

This clonotype was seen a handful of times. The CDR3 DNA sequence: TGTGCCAGCAGCGCCGGAGTCGGGACAGGGGATGAAAAACTGTTTTTT. Amino acids: CASSAGVGTGDEKLFF. The chain has TRBV28 and TRBJ1-4; TRBD1 matches at 10 bases. The germline CDR1 and CDR2 sequences are MDHEN and SYDVKM. There are 16 residues in the CDR3. J gave up 6 bases and V 6 bases, and 10 bases lay outside the gene matches.

The CDR3 nucleotides are TGTGCCAGCAGTCCCCCGAGAGCGGGCTCCTACAATGAGCAGTTCTTC. It is translated as CASSPPRAGSYNEQFF. V gene TRBV3-1 combines with J gene TRBJ2-1; D is perhaps TRBD2 (6 bases). With 6 bases removed from V and 0 bases from J, the gap between germline ends came to 15 bases. There are 16 residues in the CDR3. Germline CDR1 is LGHDT and CDR2 is YNNKEL (reference sequence).

The chain links TRBV6-2 or TRBV6-3 to TRBJ2-7; 9 positions agree with TRBD1. The CDR3 covers 16 residues. CDR1 and CDR2 (germline): MNHEY, SVGEGT. With 6 bases clipped from V and 2 bases from J, the junction kept 11 bases outside the gene matches. The DNA of the CDR3 is TGTGCCAGCAGGGAGGATACAGGGGGCAAGGCCTACGAGCAGTACTTC. It specifies CASREDTGGKAYEQYF.

The J gene is TRBJ1-6, the V gene TRBV15; D may be TRBD1 (6 bases). V lost 1 base, J lost 10 bases, and 17 bases lay in between. The CDR3 is made up of 16 amino acids. Germline CDR1 reads LNHNV; CDR2 reads YYDKDF (reference sequence). The CDR3 bases are TGTGCCACCAGCAGAGGAAACAGGGCTAGGGAATCACCCCTCCACTTT. The encoded protein is CATSRGNRARESPLHF.

This clonotype was observed a handful of times. V gene TRBV29-1 combines with J gene TRBJ2-7, with 7 bases lining up with TRBD1. Per the germline V gene, CDR1 is SQVTM and CDR2 is ANQGSEA. The CDR3 consists of 11 residues. The V segment lost 7 bases and the J segment 2 bases; nucleotides outside the gene matches: 2. In nucleotides, the CDR3 is TGCAGCGCCGGACAGGCCTACGAGCAGTACTTC. Translation: CSAGQAYEQYF.

The V gene is TRBV20-1, the J gene TRBJ2-3; 14 bases align to TRBD2. The CDR3 length is 18 residues. Losses at the gene ends were 1 base for V and 7 bases for J; bases not matched to a gene: 13. Germline CDR1 and CDR2: DFQATT and SNEGSKA (reference sequence). The CDR3 DNA is TGCAGTGCTAGAGGCGACATGGGACTAGCGGGAGATGGGTATACGCAGTATTTT. Amino acid sequence: CSARGDMGLAGDGYTQYF.

This sequence joins TRBV4-3 and TRBJ1-1; D may be TRBD1 (5 bases). The germline V gene has CDR1 LGHNA and CDR2 YSLEER. This CDR3 has 16 amino acids. Between the trimmed V and J ends, which lost 1 base and 3 bases, there was a span of 15 bases. In DNA, the CDR3 is TGCGCCAGCAGCCAAGGGCTTGGCCCGGGGGACACTGAAGCTTTCTTT. As protein: CASSQGLGPGDTEAFF.

J is TRBJ2-5 and V is TRBV27; D gene unclear. V dropped 5 bases and J dropped 11 bases, with 18 bases sitting between them. This CDR3 has 13 amino acids. The germline V gene encodes CDR1 MNHEY and CDR2 SMNVEV (reference sequence). Here the CDR3 DNA reads TGTGCCAGCAGTCCCCTTGGACCTCCACGGCAGTACTTC. Encoded protein: CASSPLGPPRQYF.

There are many counts of this clonotype. The chain is built from TRBV29-1 and TRBJ2-7, with 9 bases aligning to TRBD1. J gave up 3 bases and V 6 bases, and 6 bases lay outside the gene matches. The CDR3 totals 13 residues. CDR1 is SQVTM, CDR2 ANQGSEA, per germline. CDR3 DNA sequence: TGCAGCGTGTCGACAGGGGGTAGCTACGAGCAGTACTTC. This sequence encodes CSVSTGGSYEQYF.

This clonotype was detected a few times. CDR3 DNA sequence: TGTGCCAGCAGACCGGACAGGGGGTTAATCAGGACCCAGTACTTC. This translates into CASRPDRGLIRTQYF. The V and J genes are TRBV7-9 and TRBJ2-5; 10 bases are a match to TRBD1. From germline, CDR1 is SEHNR and CDR2 FQNEAQ (reference sequence). Losses at the gene ends were 6 bases for V and 7 bases for J; bases not matched to a gene: 11. The CDR3 spans 15 residues.

V is TRBV6-2 or TRBV6-3 and J is TRBJ2-3, with D possibly being TRBD2 (6 bases). Germline V lookup: CDR1 MNHEY, CDR2 SVGEGT. This CDR3 comprises 15 residues. The V and J ends lost 6 bases and 0 bases respectively, with 13 bases between them. The CDR3 here is CASSAGRSSTDTQYF. The CDR3 region has the DNA TGTGCCAGCAGCGCGGGACGATCTAGCACAGATACGCAGTATTTT.

This clonotype was recorded many times. The chain combines TRBV10-3 with TRBJ2-5; a weak D match, TRBD1 (6 bases). V lost 4 bases, J lost 5 bases, and 14 bases lay in between. The CDR3 contains 14 residues. Germline values: CDR1 ENHRY, CDR2 SYGVKD. The CDR3 sequence: CAISVTGPRETQYF. The CDR3 DNA reads as TGTGCCATCAGTGTAACAGGGCCTCGGGAGACCCAGTACTTC.

The J gene is TRBJ1-2, the V gene TRBV29-1; D is unresolved. Germline V gives CDR1 SQVTM, CDR2 ANQGSEA. This CDR3 has 15 residues. V was cut by 1 base and J by 8 bases, with 20 bases left in between. The CDR3: CSVEVSATEPGGYTF. The CDR3 nucleotides are TGCAGCGTTGAAGTGTCGGCCACGGAACCGGGGGGCTACACCTTC.

The chain employs TRBV6-1 and TRBJ1-5; D is unresolved. This CDR3 contains 16 residues. V gave up 6 bases and J gave up 2 bases, with 17 bases separating them. Germline CDR1 MNHNS, CDR2 SASEGT. The CDR3 DNA reads TGTGCCAGCAGGGGCTATGGGGAGAGGGGCAATCAGCCCCAGCATTTT. Translated, it gives CASRGYGERGNQPQHF.

This clonotype was seen ten or more times. The chain combines TRBV7-9 with TRBJ2-6, with no clear D. V gave up 4 bases and J gave up 2 bases, with 18 bases separating them. Germline values: CDR1 SEHNR, CDR2 FQNEAQ (reference sequence). The CDR3 contains 18 residues. CDR3 amino acids: CASSSPGFGPAGANVLTF. The CDR3 DNA reads as TGTGCCAGCAGCTCCCCGGGTTTCGGGCCTGCTGGGGCCAACGTCCTGACTTTC.

This clonotype was detected a few times. The chain couples TRBV12-3 or TRBV12-4 to TRBJ2-7; no clear D. The J call may be mistaken, given a closer DNA end match to TRBJ2-5. CDR3 length: 12 amino acids. CDR3 region: CASSLVSQTQYF. CDR3 in DNA: TGTGCCAGCAGTTTGGTCAGCCAGACCCAGTACTTC.

The chain uses TRBV6-6 and TRBJ2-5; D is possibly TRBD1 (5 bases). This CDR3 contains 16 residues. Germline V CDR1 and CDR2: MNHNY, SVGAGI (reference sequence). The V end was cut by 2 bases, the J end by 5 bases, with 18 bases between. CDR3 in DNA: TGTGCCAGCAGTTACCCCGAAGGTGGGGCTCGGGAGACCCAGTACTTC. This translates into CASSYPEGGARETQYF.

This clonotype was observed a few times. The rearrangement joins TRBV11-3 to TRBJ2-6, with 9 bases fitting TRBD1. The CDR3 loop spans 19 amino acids. V gave up 6 bases and J gave up 2 bases; unmatched junction bases: 14. Germline assignment: CDR1 SGHNT and CDR2 YENEEA. CDR3 region: CASRPTRGTGIPGANVLTF. In DNA form, the CDR3 reads TGTGCCAGCAGACCAACCCGCGGGACAGGGATTCCTGGGGCCAACGTCCTGACTTTC.

This chain uses TRBV11-2 with TRBJ1-2; 8 bases are a match to TRBD1. CDR3 size: 15 residues. Germline values: CDR1 SGHAT, CDR2 FQNNGV. The junction had 12 bases not matched to a gene; V was cut back by 5 bases and J by 7 bases. This CDR3 reads CASSPTPNRGSGYTF. The CDR3 bases are TGTGCCAGCAGCCCCACCCCCAACAGGGGGTCTGGCTACACCTTC.

This clonotype appeared a few times. The chain employs TRBV9 and TRBJ2-1; D is perhaps TRBD2 (5 bases). The V end was cut by 0 bases, the J end by 12 bases, with 16 bases between. CDR1 is SGDLS, CDR2 YYNGEE, per germline. CDR3 size: 14 residues. The CDR3 nucleotides are TGTGCCAGCAGCGTAGTGGACCACCCCCGGGGGCAGTTCTTC. Its protein is CASSVVDHPRGQFF.

The DNA of the CDR3 is TGTGCCAGCAGCTTAGTATTGTTGGTGACCCAGTACTTC. Its translation: CASSLVLLVTQYF. The rearrangement links TRBV7-2 to TRBJ2-7; D gene uncertain. The better agreement between TRBJ2-5 and the DNA end casts doubt on the J call. Germline assignment: CDR1 SGHTA and CDR2 FQGNSA. The CDR3 covers 13 residues.

The J gene is TRBJ2-1, the V gene TRBV12-3 or TRBV12-4; 10 bases are shared with TRBD1. V gave up 5 bases and J gave up 4 bases; unmatched junction bases: 8. This CDR3 is 16 amino acids long. Here the CDR3 reads CASSPGQGFRYNEQFF. In nucleotides, the CDR3 is TGTGCCAGCAGTCCGGGACAGGGGTTTCGGTACAATGAGCAGTTCTTC.